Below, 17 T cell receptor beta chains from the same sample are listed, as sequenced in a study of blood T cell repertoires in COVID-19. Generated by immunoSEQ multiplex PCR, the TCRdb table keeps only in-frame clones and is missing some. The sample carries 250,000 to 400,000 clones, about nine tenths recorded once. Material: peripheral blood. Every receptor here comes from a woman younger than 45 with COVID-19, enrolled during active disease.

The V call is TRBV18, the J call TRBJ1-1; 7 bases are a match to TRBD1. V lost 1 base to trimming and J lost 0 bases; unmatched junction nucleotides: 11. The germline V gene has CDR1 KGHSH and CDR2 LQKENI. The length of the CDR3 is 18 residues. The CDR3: CASSPQPSGTVLNTEAFF. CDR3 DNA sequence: TGTGCCAGCTCACCACAACCATCCGGGACAGTTCTGAACACTGAAGCTTTCTTT.

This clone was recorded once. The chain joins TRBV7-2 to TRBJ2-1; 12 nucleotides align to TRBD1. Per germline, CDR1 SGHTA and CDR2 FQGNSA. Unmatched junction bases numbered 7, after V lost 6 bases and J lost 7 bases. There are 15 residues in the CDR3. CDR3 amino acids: CASSLGQGAQNEQFF. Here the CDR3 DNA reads TGTGCCAGCAGTCTGGGACAGGGGGCGCAAAATGAGCAGTTCTTC.

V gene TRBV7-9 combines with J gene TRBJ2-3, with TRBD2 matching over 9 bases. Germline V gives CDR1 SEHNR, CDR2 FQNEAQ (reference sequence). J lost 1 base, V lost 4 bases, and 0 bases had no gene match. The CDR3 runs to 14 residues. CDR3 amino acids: CASSSSGGTDTQYF. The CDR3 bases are TGTGCCAGCAGCTCTAGCGGGGGCACAGATACGCAGTATTTT.

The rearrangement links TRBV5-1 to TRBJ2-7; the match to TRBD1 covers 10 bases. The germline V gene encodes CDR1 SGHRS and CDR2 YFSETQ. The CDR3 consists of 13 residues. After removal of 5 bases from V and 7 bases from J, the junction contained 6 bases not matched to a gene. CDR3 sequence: CASSRGTGEEQYF. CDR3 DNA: TGCGCCAGCAGTCGGGGGACAGGGGAAGAGCAGTACTTC.

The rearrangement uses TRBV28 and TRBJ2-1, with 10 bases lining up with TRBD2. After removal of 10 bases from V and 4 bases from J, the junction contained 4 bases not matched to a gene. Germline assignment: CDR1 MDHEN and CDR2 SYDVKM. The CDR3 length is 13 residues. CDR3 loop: CATLAGGYNEQFF. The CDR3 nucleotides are TGTGCCACTTTAGCGGGAGGATACAATGAGCAGTTCTTC.

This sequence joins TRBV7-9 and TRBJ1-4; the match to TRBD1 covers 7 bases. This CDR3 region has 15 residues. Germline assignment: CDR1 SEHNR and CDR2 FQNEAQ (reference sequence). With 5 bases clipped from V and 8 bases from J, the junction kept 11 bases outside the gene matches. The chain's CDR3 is CASSPVTGMEEKLFF. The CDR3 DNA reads TGTGCCAGCAGCCCGGTGACAGGGATGGAGGAAAAACTGTTTTTT.

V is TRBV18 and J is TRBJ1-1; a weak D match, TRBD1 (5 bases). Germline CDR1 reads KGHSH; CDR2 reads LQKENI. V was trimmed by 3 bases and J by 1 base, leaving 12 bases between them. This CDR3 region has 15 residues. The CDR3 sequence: CASSPSGGTNTEAFF. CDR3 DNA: TGTGCCAGCTCACCGTCGGGGGGGACGAACACTGAAGCTTTCTTT.

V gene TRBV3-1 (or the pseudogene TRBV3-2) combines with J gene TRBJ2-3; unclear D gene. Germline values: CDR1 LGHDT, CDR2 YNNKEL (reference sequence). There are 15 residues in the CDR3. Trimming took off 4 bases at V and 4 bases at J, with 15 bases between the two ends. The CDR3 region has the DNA TGTGCCAGCAGCCCCCCTTCCGGCGCGGCAGATACGCAGTATTTT. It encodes CASSPPSGAADTQYF.

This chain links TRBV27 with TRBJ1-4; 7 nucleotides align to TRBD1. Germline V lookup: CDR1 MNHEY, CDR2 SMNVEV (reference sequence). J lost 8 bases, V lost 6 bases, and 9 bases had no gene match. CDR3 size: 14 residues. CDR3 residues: CASRPQGSGEKLFF. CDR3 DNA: TGTGCCAGCAGACCACAGGGGTCAGGGGAAAAACTGTTTTTT.

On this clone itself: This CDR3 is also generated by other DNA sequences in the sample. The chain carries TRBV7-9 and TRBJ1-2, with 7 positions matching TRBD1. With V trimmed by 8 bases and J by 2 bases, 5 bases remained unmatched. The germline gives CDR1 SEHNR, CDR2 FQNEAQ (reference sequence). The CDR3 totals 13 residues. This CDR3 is CASSAGGNYGYTF. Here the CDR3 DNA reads TGTGCCAGCTCCGCAGGGGGAAACTATGGCTACACCTTC.

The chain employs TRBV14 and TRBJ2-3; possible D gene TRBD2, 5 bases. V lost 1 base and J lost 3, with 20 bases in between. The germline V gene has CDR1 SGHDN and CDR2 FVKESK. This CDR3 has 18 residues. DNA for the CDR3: TGTGCCAGCAGCCAAGCTGTCAAATCGATCTGGACTACAGATACGCAGTATTTT. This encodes CASSQAVKSIWTTDTQYF.

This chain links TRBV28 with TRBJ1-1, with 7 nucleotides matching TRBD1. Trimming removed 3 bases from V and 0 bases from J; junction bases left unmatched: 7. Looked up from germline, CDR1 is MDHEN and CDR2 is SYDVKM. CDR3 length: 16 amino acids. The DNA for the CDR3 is TGTGCCAGCAGTTTTTCTTCCGGGACAGTGAACACTGAAGCTTTCTTT. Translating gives CASSFSSGTVNTEAFF.

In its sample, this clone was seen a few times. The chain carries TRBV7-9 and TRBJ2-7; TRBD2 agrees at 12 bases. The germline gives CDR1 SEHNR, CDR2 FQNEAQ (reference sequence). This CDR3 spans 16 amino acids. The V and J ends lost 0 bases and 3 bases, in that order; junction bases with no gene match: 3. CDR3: CASSLALGLAGYEQYF. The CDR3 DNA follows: TGTGCCAGCAGCTTAGCGTTGGGACTAGCGGGCTACGAGCAGTACTTC.

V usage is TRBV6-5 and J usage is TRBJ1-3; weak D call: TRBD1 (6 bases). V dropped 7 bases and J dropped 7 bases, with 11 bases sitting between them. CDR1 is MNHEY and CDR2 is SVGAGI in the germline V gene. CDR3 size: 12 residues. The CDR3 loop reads CASTSQGNTIYF. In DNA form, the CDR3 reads TGTGCCAGCACCTCACAGGGCAACACCATATATTTT.

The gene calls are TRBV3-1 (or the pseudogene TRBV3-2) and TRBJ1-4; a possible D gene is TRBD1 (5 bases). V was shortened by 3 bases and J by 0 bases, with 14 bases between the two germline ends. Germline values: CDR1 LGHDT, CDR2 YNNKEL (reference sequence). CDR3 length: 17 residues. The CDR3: CASSHKAGTATNEKLFF. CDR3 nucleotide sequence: TGTGCCAGCAGCCACAAGGCCGGGACTGCAACTAATGAAAAACTGTTTTTT.

Here the CDR3 reads CASSPGTVQLDTDTQYF. CDR3 DNA: TGCGCCAGCAGCCCCGGGACAGTACAGCTAGACACAGATACGCAGTATTTT. V gene TRBV5-1 combines with J gene TRBJ2-3, with 7 positions matching TRBD1. Germline CDR1 reads SGHRS; CDR2 reads YFSETQ. This CDR3 contains 17 residues. J gave up 2 bases and V 4 bases, and 13 bases lay outside the gene matches. The full variable domain, with the rest looked up from reference TRBV5-1 and TRBJ2-3, is KAGVTQTPRYLIKTRGQQVTLSCSPISGHRSVSWYQQTPGQGLQFLFEYFSETQRNKGNFPGRFSGRQFSNSRSEMNVSTLELGDSALYLCASSPGTVQLDTDTQYFGPGTRLTVL.

CDR3 sequence reads: CASSAAGAGGPNTQYF. CDR3 DNA: TGCGCCAGCAGTGCAGCAGGGGCGGGAGGGCCTAATACGCAGTATTTT. This chain links TRBV10-2 with TRBJ2-3; 9 bases are a match to TRBD2. Germline CDR1 is WSHSY and CDR2 is SAAADI. The V and J ends lost 4 bases and 7 bases, in that order; junction bases with no gene match: 12. CDR3 size: 16 residues.